The present T cell receptor (beta chain) was sequenced within a study of cytomegalovirus exposure and HLA in healthy donors. Points from the study as a whole: Most TCR sequences were uncommon, yet certain public TCRs appeared in many donors. Previously analyzed data showed that most TCR beta V segments were productive at a frequency of about 90% or about 30%. The classifier reportedly diagnosed cytomegalovirus status with high sensitivity and specificity.

Both 60 Vbeta primers and 13 Jbeta primers went into the PCR. The method was immunoSEQ multiplex PCR; TCRdb's version includes in-frame clones alone and lacks a portion of them. The sample consists of 130,000 or so clones, more than 60% of them appearing once. Worth noting for this clone: As yet, its antigen is unknown.

Sequencing was performed on PBMCs. This sequence was found in a young man in good health and CMV-seronegative.

CDR3 loop: CASAVSGNGGADTQYF. CDR3 nucleotide sequence: TGTGCCAGCGCCGTGAGCGGGAACGGCGGGGCAGATACGCAGTATTTT. This sequence joins TRBV9 and TRBJ2-3, with 7 bases identical to TRBD2. In germline, CDR1 is SGDLS, CDR2 YYNGEE. V gave up 7 bases and J gave up 4 bases; unmatched junction bases: 15. This CDR3 is built from 16 residues.